This T cell receptor beta chain derives from a study of shared clonotypes between healthy human individuals (dated by TCRdb to about 2020). Describing the broader study: The cohort comprised a couple of women and a few men aged 18 to 49 years. Different laboratories and diverse techniques were used to prepare libraries and sequence TCR repertoires, to increase sequencing depth and limit assay-specific biases. To estimate repertoire size and how much clonotypes are shared between individuals, the study performed deep sequencing of blood TCR repertoires from a handful of healthy adults. Per donor, leukapheresis produced somewhere between about 0.94 and 9 billion PBMCs. For each donor, three plates each were used for CD4 naive and CD4 memory, two plates were used for CD8 naive, and one plate was used for CD8 memory.

TCR CDR3 regions were amplified from genomic DNA by multiplex PCR using the deep immunoSEQ assay. For each cell subset, the extracted genomic DNA was distributed evenly across all wells of several immunoSEQ 96-well plates, and each plate served as one replicate. Each replicate PCR for sorted subsets received around 200 ng genomic DNA, equal to about 30,000 T cell genomes. Purified libraries were measured with a Qubit 3.0 fluorometer, size-checked on a Bioanalyzer 2100, and measured again with the KAPA Library Quantification kit. Every immunoSEQ 96-well plate was sequenced on a separate single-read 150-cycle Illumina NextSeq 550 flow cell. The original methods were these. Because only junctional sequences without quality scores were contained in the immunoSEQ output, filtering matching that applied to full-length reads could not be performed. Sequences were annotated with PyIR, a Python wrapper for IgBLAST v1.9, and V/J genes and CDR3 were assigned using IMGT germline references. Reads were filtered out if the reads had weak V/J assignments (E-value above 1e-6), no CDR3, stop codons, out-of-frame junctions, or ambiguous translated residues. V3J clonotypes were defined as sequences sharing the same inferred V gene, J gene, and CDR3 amino acid sequence. To compute the percentage overlap between repertoires, the number of shared unique clonotypes was divided by the size of the smaller repertoire. RTK rarefaction, the Chao1 estimator, and Recon v2.1 estimates of unobserved clonotypes were used to assess repertoire richness. Generation probabilities were computed with OLGA for all TCRbeta clonotypes obtained by the gDNA method from several donors. This immuneACCESS table, as held by TCRdb, lists in-frame sequences with V and J called but not all clones. Of the missing ones, under half trace to an unresolved V gene in checked studies; the others have no known cause. Clone size and V and J calls were adopted from that table, with D and trimming inferred from the DNA. Across this sample there are some 2,000,000 clones, with approximately 95% seen only once. In total, the top ten clones hold approximately 1.2% of the sample.

According to the germline V gene, CDR1 reads MGHRA and CDR2 reads YSYEKL. The CDR3 holds 14 amino acids from the cysteine to the phenylalanine. The DNA shown is the 42-base CDR3, in frame from base 1. Clipping removes 4 bases from V and 7 bases from J, with 5 as the unmatched junction base count. CD8 naive samples were CD45RO-negative cells positively selected for CCR7, giving a CD45RA+CCR7+ population that excluded TemRA cells. The donors were healthy, HIV-negative adults who had no recently reported acute infections or vaccinations. Every donor was a Caucasian adult residing in Nashville, Tennessee, USA. After blood collection by leukapheresis, PBMCs were isolated using Ficoll-Histopaque density gradient centrifugation and then cryopreserved in the vapor phase of liquid nitrogen. Analytical flow cytometry was used to check the purity and quantity of every magnetically sorted T cell population. Each sorted fraction had its genomic DNA isolated and then quantified by UV absorbance on a Nanodrop 2000c.

Broad study findings and their caveats: Incomplete sequencing was indicated by rarefaction of sorted-subset datasets, despite the large sequencing depth. Only blood was sampled, and tissue TCR repertoires likely differ from those in blood. The genetic and exposure-history diversity represented was limited by the small number of donors. Pairwise subsampling indicated that sequencing depth was expected to affect the degree of clonotype sharing among donors. Naive subsets generally had larger estimated clonotype richness than memory subsets did. Compared with non-shared clonotypes, the clonotypes found in all four sorted-subset donors had higher generation probabilities. Sharing across a few donors was observed for roughly 5% of naive CD4, 3% to 3.5% of naive CD8, 2% to 2.5% of memory CD4, and 0.4% of memory CD8 clonotypes.

Points on this clone: The target of this receptor is not known. No much larger clone exists at a distance of one base, and base qualities are not known.

The chain uses TRBV4-1 and TRBJ2-7; TRBD2 agrees with 12 junctional bases. The sample consisted of naive CD8+ T cells sorted from blood. What this sample's cell subset or site label stands for: CD45RA+CCR7+. The receptor comes from a man younger than 35 in good health. The nucleotide sequence reads TGCGCCAGCAGCCCAGGACTAGCGGGATTTGAGCAGTACTTC. This gives the protein CASSPGLAGFEQYF.